This is a list of T cell receptor beta chains from one sample in a study of tumor and adjacent non-tumor tissue in lung cancer. TCRdb reanalysed the multiplex PCR reads using MiXCR and keeps one entry per CDR3 protein. The repertoire has approximately 90,000 distinct CDR3 sequences, around 64% of them found once; the top ten carry about a sixth. The sequenced sample consisted of lung tumor tissue. The source is a man aged 60 to 75 with non-small cell lung cancer. The CDR3 runs from the conserved cysteine through the conserved F or W. A D gene is named only where the DNA matches it firmly. Where a row states a size, it is once, few, many or the class of an expanded clone; other rows omit it.

j_gene: TRBJ2-7
v_gene: TRBV6-2/TRBV6-3
abundance: .
d_gene: .
len: 14
CDR3nt: TGTGCCAGCAGTTACCTGGGCGGCCCGTACGAGCAGTACTTC
CDR3aa: CASSYLGGPYEQYF

j_gene: TRBJ1-5
v_gene: TRBV20-1
abundance: .
d_gene: TRBD1
len: 15
CDR3nt: TGCAGTGTTACCACCGGGACAGGGGGCAATCAGCCCCAGCATTTT
CDR3aa: CSVTTGTGGNQPQHF

j_gene: TRBJ2-5
v_gene: TRBV11-1
abundance: .
d_gene: .
len: 16
CDR3nt: TGTGCCAGCAGCTCGGCGCTCACTTATTTCCAAGAGACCCAGTACTTC
CDR3aa: CASSSALTYFQETQYF

j_gene: TRBJ1-5
v_gene: TRBV2
abundance: .
d_gene: .
len: 15
CDR3nt: TGTGCCAGCAGTGACAAGGGAACTAGCAATCAGCCCCAGCATTTT
CDR3aa: CASSDKGTSNQPQHF

j_gene: TRBJ1-4
v_gene: TRBV7-9
abundance: .
d_gene: .
len: 11
CDR3nt: TGTGCCAGCATCATTCCAGGGCCATGGGCGTTT
CDR3aa: CASIIPGPWAF

j_gene: TRBJ2-5
v_gene: TRBV6-6
abundance: .
d_gene: .
len: 15
CDR3nt: TGTGCCAGCACCGACCCGCGTAGGGAGCGAGAGACCAAGTACTTC
CDR3aa: CASTDPRRERETKYF

j_gene: TRBJ1-3
v_gene: TRBV29-1
abundance: .
d_gene: .
len: 13
CDR3nt: TGCATCGTTGAAGTGAGAGCTGGAAACACCATATATTTT
CDR3aa: CIVEVRAGNTIYF

j_gene: TRBJ2-3
v_gene: TRBV7-9
abundance: .
d_gene: .
len: 16
CDR3nt: TGTGCCAGCCAGCCGATAACGGGCCTCATGGCGGATACGCAGTATTTT
CDR3aa: CASQPITGLMADTQYF

j_gene: TRBJ1-6
v_gene: TRBV28
abundance: .
d_gene: .
len: 13
CDR3nt: TGTGCCAGCAGCCTGTCGAGCAATTCACCCCTCCACTTT
CDR3aa: CASSLSSNSPLHF

j_gene: TRBJ1-3
v_gene: TRBV6-5
abundance: .
d_gene: TRBD1
len: 15
CDR3nt: TGTGCTAGCAGTTCCAGGACAGGGGGCCGAAACACCATATATTTT
CDR3aa: CASSSRTGGRNTIYF

j_gene: TRBJ1-5
v_gene: TRBV12-3/TRBV12-4
abundance: .
d_gene: .
len: 16
CDR3nt: TGTGCCAGCAGCGGCCAAGGAGGCATGGAAGGCCAGCCCCAGCATTTT
CDR3aa: CASSGQGGMEGQPQHF

j_gene: TRBJ2-2
v_gene: TRBV11-1
abundance: .
d_gene: .
len: 16
CDR3nt: TGTGGCAACAGCTTTGGTGGTGGCAGGAACACCGGGGAGCTGTTTTTT
CDR3aa: CGNSFGGGRNTGELFF

j_gene: TRBJ2-1
v_gene: TRBV5-1
abundance: many
d_gene: .
len: 15
CDR3nt: TGCGCCAGCAGCTCCCAGGACAGTTCCTACAATGAGCAGTTCTTC
CDR3aa: CASSSQDSSYNEQFF

j_gene: TRBJ2-2
v_gene: TRBV11-3
abundance: .
d_gene: .
len: 14
CDR3nt: TGTGCCAGCAGCTTTCAGAGGAACACCGGGGAGCTGTTTTTT
CDR3aa: CASSFQRNTGELFF

j_gene: TRBJ2-1
v_gene: TRBV28
abundance: .
d_gene: TRBD2
len: 16
CDR3nt: TGTGCCAGCAGTCACCAGACTAGCGACACCTACAATGGGCAGTTCTTC
CDR3aa: CASSHQTSDTYNGQFF

j_gene: TRBJ2-7
v_gene: TRBV6-6
abundance: .
d_gene: .
len: 14
CDR3nt: TGTGCCAGCAGGACTCCACGGGAAGTCCACGGGCAGTACTTC
CDR3aa: CASRTPREVHGQYF

j_gene: TRBJ1-1
v_gene: TRBV28
abundance: .
d_gene: .
len: 14
CDR3nt: TGTGCCAGCACCCTGCCACAGGTATACACTGAGGCTTTCTTT
CDR3aa: CASTLPQVYTEAFF